These 9 T cell receptor beta chains share one sample of origin, sequenced in a study of shared clonotypes between healthy human individuals. The data were produced by immunoSEQ multiplex PCR, yet TCRdb's version contains in-frame clones alone and is incomplete. Among a few million clones, about 92% were seen once, and the ten largest hold around 0.14%. What was sequenced was naive CD4+ T cells sorted from blood. Indicated subset: CD45RA+ positively selected. The origin of the receptors is a man younger than 30 in good health.

The rearrangement links TRBV9 to TRBJ1-5, with D uncertain. V was trimmed by 2 bases and J by 0 bases, leaving 15 bases between them. The length of the CDR3 is 17 residues. The germline CDR1 and CDR2 sequences are SGDLS and YYNGEE. CDR3 DNA: TGTGCCAGCAGCGTTTACCGGAAGGGATTTAGCAATCAGCCCCAGCATTTT. Protein sequence: CASSVYRKGFSNQPQHF.

The J gene is TRBJ2-7, the V gene TRBV2; either TRBD1 or TRBD2 may fit D (5 bases each). The CDR3 contains 15 residues. Trimming pared 6 bases from V and 4 bases from J, leaving 19 bases between. Germline V lookup: CDR1 SNHLY, CDR2 FYNNEI. The CDR3 coding sequence is TGTGCCAGCAGCCCGATGGGGACCGCAGCATACGAGCAGTACTTC. It encodes CASSPMGTAAYEQYF.

This clone has just one count. This rearrangement joins TRBV5-1 to TRBJ2-3, with D maybe TRBD1 (6 bases). Trimming took off 4 bases at V and 1 base at J, with 16 bases between the two ends. The CDR3 is 16 amino acids. Germline V gene lookup returns CDR1 SGHRS and CDR2 YFSETQ. DNA of the CDR3: TGCGCCAGCAGCCCCACAGGGTATTACGGCACAGATACGCAGTATTTT. It codes for CASSPTGYYGTDTQYF.

This chain connects TRBV7-9 to TRBJ1-5, with 7 bases that match TRBD1. Trimming removed 3 bases from V and 4 bases from J; junction bases left unmatched: 9. Germline CDR1 is SEHNR and CDR2 is FQNEAQ (reference sequence). The CDR3 runs 16 residues. The CDR3 sequence is CASSFRDSGRNQPQHF. CDR3 nucleotides: TGTGCCAGCAGCTTCCGGGACAGTGGAAGGAATCAGCCCCAGCATTTT. The variable domain in full, with the rest retrieved from reference TRBV7-9 and TRBJ1-5, is DTGVSQNPRHKITKRGQNVTFRCDPISEHNRLYWYRQTLGQGPEFLTYFQNEAQLEKSRLLSDRFSAERPKGSFSTLEIQRTEQGDSAMYLCASSFRDSGRNQPQHFGDGTRLSIL.

The chain recombines TRBV12-1 with TRBJ2-1; TRBD2 is the table's D call and was not checked against the DNA. TRBV12-1 is termed a pseudogene. The CDR3 has 17 residues. CDR3 coding DNA: TGTGCCAGCAGCTTATTAGGCGGGAGGGGTTGCTACAATGAGCAGTTCTTC. Encoded protein: CASSLLGGRGCYNEQFF.

The V and J genes are TRBV11-2 and TRBJ1-1, with TRBD1 as a possible D gene (6 bases). The CDR3 is made up of 14 amino acids. Germline values: CDR1 SGHAT, CDR2 FQNNGV. V was clipped by 0 bases and J by 6 bases, with 11 bases between them. The CDR3 is CASSLDRGGPEAFF. The CDR3 DNA is TGTGCCAGCAGCTTAGACAGGGGAGGTCCTGAAGCTTTCTTT. Complete variable domain (other parts from reference TRBV11-2 and TRBJ1-1): EAGVAQSPRYKIIEKRQSVAFWCNPISGHATLYWYQQILGQGPKLLIQFQNNGVVDDSQLPKDRFSAERLKGVDSTLKIQPAKLEDSAVYLCASSLDRGGPEAFFGQGTRLTVV.

The rearrangement uses TRBV5-4 and TRBJ2-3, with 10 bases fitting TRBD2. V shed 3 bases and J 6 bases; nucleotides not matched to a gene: 13. Germline V gene lookup returns CDR1 SGHNT and CDR2 YYREEE (reference sequence). The CDR3 totals 17 residues. Here the CDR3 reads CASSSELAGPLGDTQYF. CDR3 DNA: TGTGCCAGCAGCTCCGAACTAGCGGGACCTTTGGGGGATACGCAGTATTTT.

This clone was picked up a small number of times. The chain employs TRBV30 and TRBJ1-4; D is uncertain. Germline loops: CDR1 GTSNPN, CDR2 SVGIG (reference sequence). The CDR3 length is 13 residues. Trimming took off 1 base at V and 10 bases at J, with 13 bases between the two ends. This CDR3 reads CAWSATLDGKLFF. The CDR3 DNA reads as TGTGCCTGGAGTGCGACCCTGGACGGAAAACTGTTTTTT.

This chain uses TRBV14 with TRBJ2-3; 7 bases match TRBD2. From germline, CDR1 is SGHDN and CDR2 FVKESK. The CDR3 loop spans 18 amino acids. Trimming took 0 bases from V and 0 from J; bases not matched to a gene: 9. In DNA form, the CDR3 reads TGTGCCAGCAGCCAAGATGTAACTAGCGATCCTAGCACAGATACGCAGTATTTT. Translation gives CASSQDVTSDPSTDTQYF.